The 8 T cell receptor beta chains given below trace back to one sample, sequenced in a study of OX40 agonist ivuxolimab in advanced cancers. Produced via immunoSEQ multiplex PCR; TCRdb's table is partial and in-frame only. The sample holds approximately 27,000 clones, 79% seen once. The sequences come from CD4+ or CD8+ T cells sorted from blood, collected in a trial of the OX40 agonist ivuxolimab. These receptors all stem from an adult with an advanced solid tumor such as melanoma, head and neck, liver or kidney cancer.

The genes are TRBV11-2 and TRBJ2-1; D is ambiguous. The germline V gene encodes CDR1 SGHAT and CDR2 FQNNGV. The CDR3 sequence is 14 residues long. Trimming cost V 5 bases and J 1 base, with 9 bases left between them. For the CDR3, the DNA is TGTGCCAGCAGCCCCCCGGGTTCCTACAATGAGCAGTTCTTC. Translating gives CASSPPGSYNEQFF.

This clone was observed a handful of times. J is TRBJ2-7 and V is TRBV6-5, with D possibly being TRBD1 or TRBD2 (5 bases each). V lost 2 bases, J lost 2 bases, and 10 bases lay in between. Germline lookup yields CDR1 MNHEY and CDR2 SVGAGI. The CDR3 has 14 residues. In DNA form, the CDR3 reads TGTGCCAGCAGTTACCCGGGACGGACCTACGAGCAGTACTTC. Residues: CASSYPGRTYEQYF.

This clone has a handful of counts. The chain links TRBV5-6 to TRBJ1-6, with a weak D call TRBD1 (5 bases). The CDR3 is made up of 13 amino acids. Per germline, CDR1 SGHDT and CDR2 YYEEEE. The ends were cut back, 1 base at V and 9 bases at J, with 8 bases in the middle. CDR3 nucleotides: TGTGCCAGCAGCTTGACAGGTCGTTCACCCCTCCACTTT. Protein product: CASSLTGRSPLHF.

This clone was counted once. The chain uses TRBV6-1 and TRBJ1-1, with D possibly TRBD1 on 5 matching bases. The CDR3 runs to 15 residues. CDR1 is MNHNS and CDR2 is SASEGT in the germline V gene. Between the trimmed V and J ends, which lost 1 base and 3 bases, there was a span of 12 bases. This CDR3 reads CASSEVGGGHTEAFF. Written as DNA, the CDR3 is TGTGCCAGCAGTGAAGTGGGGGGAGGGCACACTGAAGCTTTCTTT.

This chain joins TRBV18 and TRBJ1-1, with D possibly being TRBD1 (5 bases). The CDR3 is 16 amino acids. Germline V gene data show CDR1 as KGHSH and CDR2 as LQKENI. The V and J ends lost 2 bases and 2 bases respectively, with 15 bases between them. CDR3 loop: CASSPMGPNLNTEAFF. DNA of the CDR3: TGTGCCAGCTCACCAATGGGGCCCAATCTTAACACTGAAGCTTTCTTT.

J is TRBJ1-2 and V is TRBV7-9; no clear D gene. Germline V gene lookup returns CDR1 SEHNR and CDR2 FQNEAQ (reference sequence). This CDR3 has 13 amino acids. Trimming stripped 3 bases from V and 5 bases from J, with 10 bases between. The CDR3 sequence is CASSFGVNYGYTF. The CDR3 DNA reads TGTGCCAGCAGCTTCGGCGTGAATTATGGCTACACCTTC.

The chain employs TRBV6-4 and TRBJ2-5, with 9 bases fitting TRBD2. With V trimmed by 4 bases and J by 1 base, 4 bases remained unmatched. The germline V gene encodes CDR1 MRHNA and CDR2 SNTAGT. This CDR3 spans 15 amino acids. CDR3 in DNA: TGTGCCAGCAGTGTAAGCGGGGGGCCCCAAGAGACCCAGTACTTC. Its translation is CASSVSGGPQETQYF.

For this clone: It is likely a read error: a sequence one base away is far more abundant. This chain connects TRBV4-1 to TRBJ2-7; D perhaps matches TRBD2 (5 bases). Germline V gene sequence: CDR1 MGHRA, CDR2 YSYEKL. Trimming pared 8 bases from V and 0 bases from J, leaving 17 bases between. CDR3 length: 15 residues. The CDR3 sequence: CASCPVEESSYEQYF. The CDR3 nucleotides are TGCGCCAGCTGCCCTGTGGAGGAAAGCTCCTACGAGCAGTACTTC.